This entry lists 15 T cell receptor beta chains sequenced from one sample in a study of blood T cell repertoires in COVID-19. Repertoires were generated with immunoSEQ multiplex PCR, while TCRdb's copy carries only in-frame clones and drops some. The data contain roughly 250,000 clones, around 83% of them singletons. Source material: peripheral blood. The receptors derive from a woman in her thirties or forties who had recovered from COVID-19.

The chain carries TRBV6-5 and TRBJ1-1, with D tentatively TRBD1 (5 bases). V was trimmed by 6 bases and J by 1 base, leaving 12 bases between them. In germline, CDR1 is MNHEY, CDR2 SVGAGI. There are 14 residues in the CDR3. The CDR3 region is CASRDDRENTEAFF. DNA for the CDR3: TGTGCCAGCAGGGATGACAGAGAGAACACTGAAGCTTTCTTT.

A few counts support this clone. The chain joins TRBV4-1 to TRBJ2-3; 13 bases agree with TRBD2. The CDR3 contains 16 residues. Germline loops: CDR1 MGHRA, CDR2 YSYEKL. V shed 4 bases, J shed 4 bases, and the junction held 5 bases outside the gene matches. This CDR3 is CASSLTTSGGSDTQYF. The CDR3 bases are TGCGCCAGCAGCCTAACGACTAGCGGGGGGTCAGATACGCAGTATTTT.

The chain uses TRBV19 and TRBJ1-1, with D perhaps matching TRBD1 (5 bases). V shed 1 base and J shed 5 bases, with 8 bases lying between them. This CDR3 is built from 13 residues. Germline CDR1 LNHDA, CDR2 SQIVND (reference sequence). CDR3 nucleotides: TGTGCCAGTAGTATAGTAAGGGGTACTGAAGCTTTCTTT. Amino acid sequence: CASSIVRGTEAFF. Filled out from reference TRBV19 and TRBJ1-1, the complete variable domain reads DGGITQSPKYLFRKEGQNVTLSCEQNLNHDAMYWYRQDPGQGLRLIYYSQIVNDFQKGDIAEGYSVSREKKESFPLTVTSAQKNPTAFYLCASSIVRGTEAFFGQGTRLTVV.

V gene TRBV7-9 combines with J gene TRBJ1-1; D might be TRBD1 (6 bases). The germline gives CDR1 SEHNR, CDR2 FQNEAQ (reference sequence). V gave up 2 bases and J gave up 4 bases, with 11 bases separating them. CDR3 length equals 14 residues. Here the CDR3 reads CASSLQGGGTEAFF. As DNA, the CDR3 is TGTGCCAGCAGCTTACAGGGAGGGGGCACTGAAGCTTTCTTT.

The CDR3 DNA is TGTGCCAGCAGAGACAGGGGCGATGAGCAGTTCTTC. It encodes CASRDRGDEQFF. V gene TRBV2 combines with J gene TRBJ2-1; 8 bases match TRBD1. The CDR3 covers 12 residues. Per germline, CDR1 SNHLY and CDR2 FYNNEI. Losses at the gene ends were 6 bases for V and 8 bases for J; bases not matched to a gene: 3.

The CDR3 reads CASSPQANYGYTF. CDR3 DNA sequence: TGTGCCAGCAGCCCACAGGCTAACTATGGCTACACCTTC. This chain connects TRBV7-8 to TRBJ1-2, with a weak D call TRBD1 (5 bases). CDR1 and CDR2 (germline): SGHVS, FQNEAQ. The CDR3 extends over 13 amino acids. The germline V and J ends were trimmed by 5 bases and 0 bases, with 7 bases remaining between them. Filled out from reference TRBV7-8 and TRBJ1-2, the complete variable domain reads GAGVSQSPRYKVAKRGQDVALRCDPISGHVSLFWYQQALGQGPEFLTYFQNEAQLDKSGLPSDRFFAERPEGSVSTLKIQRTQQEDSAVYLCASSPQANYGYTFGSGTRLTVV.

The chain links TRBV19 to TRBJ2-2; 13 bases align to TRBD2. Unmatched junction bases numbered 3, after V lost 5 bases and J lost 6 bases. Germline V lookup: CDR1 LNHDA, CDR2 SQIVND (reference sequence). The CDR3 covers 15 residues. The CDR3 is CASSPGTSGAGELFF. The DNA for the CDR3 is TGTGCCAGTAGTCCGGGGACTAGCGGGGCCGGGGAGCTGTTTTTT. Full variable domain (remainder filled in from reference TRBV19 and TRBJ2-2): DGGITQSPKYLFRKEGQNVTLSCEQNLNHDAMYWYRQDPGQGLRLIYYSQIVNDFQKGDIAEGYSVSREKKESFPLTVTSAQKNPTAFYLCASSPGTSGAGELFFGEGSRLTVL.

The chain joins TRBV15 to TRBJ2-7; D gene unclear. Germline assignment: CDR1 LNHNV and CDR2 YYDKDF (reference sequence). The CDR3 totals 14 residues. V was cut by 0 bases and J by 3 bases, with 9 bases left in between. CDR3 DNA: TGTGCCACCAGCAGAGATAGTCTGCTCTACGAGCAGTACTTC. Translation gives CATSRDSLLYEQYF. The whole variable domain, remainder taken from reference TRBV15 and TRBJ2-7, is DAMVIQNPRYQVTQFGKPVTLSCSQTLNHNVMYWYQQKSSQAPKLLFHYYDKDFNNEADTPDNFQSRRPNTSFCFLDIRSPGLGDTAMYLCATSRDSLLYEQYFGPGTRLTVT.

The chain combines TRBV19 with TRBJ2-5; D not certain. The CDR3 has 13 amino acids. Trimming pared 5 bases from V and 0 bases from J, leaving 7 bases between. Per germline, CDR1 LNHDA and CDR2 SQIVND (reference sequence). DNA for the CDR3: TGTGCCAGTAGTCCCCCGTACCAAGAGACCCAGTACTTC. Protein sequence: CASSPPYQETQYF.

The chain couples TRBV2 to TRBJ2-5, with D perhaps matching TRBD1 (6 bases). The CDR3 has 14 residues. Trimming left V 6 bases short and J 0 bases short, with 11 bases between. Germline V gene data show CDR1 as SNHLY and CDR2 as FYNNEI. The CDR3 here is CASSRTEHQETQYF. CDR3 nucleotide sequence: TGTGCCAGCAGCCGGACAGAACACCAAGAGACCCAGTACTTC.

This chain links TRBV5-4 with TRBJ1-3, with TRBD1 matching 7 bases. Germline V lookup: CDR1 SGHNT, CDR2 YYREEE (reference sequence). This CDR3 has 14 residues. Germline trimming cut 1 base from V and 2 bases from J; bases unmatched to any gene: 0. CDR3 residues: CASSLQGAGNTIYF. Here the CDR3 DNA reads TGTGCCAGCAGCTTGCAGGGGGCTGGAAACACCATATATTTT.

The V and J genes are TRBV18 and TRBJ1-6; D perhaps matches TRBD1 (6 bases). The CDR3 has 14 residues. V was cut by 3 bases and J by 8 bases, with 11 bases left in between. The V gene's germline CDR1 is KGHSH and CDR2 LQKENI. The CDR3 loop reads CASSPLQGDSPLHF. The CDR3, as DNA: TGTGCCAGCTCACCGTTACAGGGAGATTCACCCCTCCACTTT. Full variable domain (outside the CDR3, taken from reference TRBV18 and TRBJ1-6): NAGVMQNPRHLVRRRGQEARLRCSPMKGHSHVYWYRQLPEEGLKFMVYLQKENIIDESGMPKERFSAEFPKEGPSILRIQQVVRGDSAAYFCASSPLQGDSPLHFGNGTRLTVT.

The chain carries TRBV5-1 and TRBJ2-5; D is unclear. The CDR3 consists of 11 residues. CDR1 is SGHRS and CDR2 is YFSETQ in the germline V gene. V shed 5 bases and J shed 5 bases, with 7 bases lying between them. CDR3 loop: CASSREETQYF. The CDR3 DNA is TGCGCCAGCAGTCGTGAGGAGACCCAGTACTTC.

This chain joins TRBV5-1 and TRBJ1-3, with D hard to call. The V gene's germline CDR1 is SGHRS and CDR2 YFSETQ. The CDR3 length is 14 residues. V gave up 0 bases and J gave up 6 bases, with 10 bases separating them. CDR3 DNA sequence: TGCGCCAGCAGCTTGGGAGGAATTGAAAACACCATATATTTT. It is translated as CASSLGGIENTIYF.

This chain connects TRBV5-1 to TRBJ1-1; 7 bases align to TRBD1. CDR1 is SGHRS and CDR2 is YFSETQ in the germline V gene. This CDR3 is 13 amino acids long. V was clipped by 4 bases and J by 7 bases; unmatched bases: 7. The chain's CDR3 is CASSEPQGNEAFF. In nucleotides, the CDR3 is TGCGCCAGCAGCGAACCACAGGGGAATGAAGCTTTCTTT.